This TCR beta chain was identified during a study of blood T cell repertoires in COVID-19. About the study: Material from acute and convalescent COVID-19 was sourced from the United States, Italy and Spain. Sample material is recorded as cDNA or gDNA derived from T cells, B-cell-depleted T cells, or PBMCs.

As originally analysed: The authors estimated nucleated cell counts from reference gene primer amplification. TCRdb's copy holds only in-frame clones and misses some; the assay was immunoSEQ multiplex PCR. V, J and clone size reflect that table, while D and trimming were determined from the DNA. Counted here are 150,000 to 200,000 clones, around nine tenths occurring once; the ten biggest clones make up 2.1%. This clone was observed a few times. In germline, CDR1 is MDHEN, CDR2 SYDVKM. This CDR3 contains 14 residues. J was trimmed by 7 bases and V by 4 bases; bases with no gene match: 4. V gene TRBV28 combines with J gene TRBJ1-6; 7 nucleotides line up with TRBD1. The sample comprised peripheral blood. This clonotype originated in a man aged 70 or older with active or convalescent COVID-19. The CDR3 nucleotides read TGTGCCAGCAGTTCGACAGGGCGAAATTCACCCCTCCACTTT. Protein product: CASSSTGRNSPLHF.